This TCR beta chain was recovered during a study of cytomegalovirus exposure and HLA in healthy donors. General study results and limits: Analyses of presence/absence relied on an assumption of roughly uniform sequencing depth across donors. A later analysis, which compared TCR beta chains of equal frequency, found the HLA-associated ones more clonally expanded.

PCR primers comprised 60 Vbeta and 13 Jbeta primers. Using immunoSEQ multiplex PCR, the repertoire was profiled, and TCRdb retains in-frame clones only, with some absent. There are roughly 150,000 clones in the sample; roughly four fifths occur only once, and roughly 3% lies in the top ten. A remark on this clone: Antigen specificity is unknown.

The specimen sequenced was PBMCs. The clonotype was recovered from a woman between 45 and 60 years old in good health and CMV-seropositive.

CDR3 nucleotide sequence: TGCGCCAGCAGCCTCCTCGGGGATCGGTATGACAATGAGCAGTTCTTC. Translation gives CASSLLGDRYDNEQFF. The chain carries TRBV5-1 and TRBJ2-1; D is possibly TRBD2 (5 bases). Trimming took off 4 bases at V and 5 bases at J, with 19 bases between the two ends. The V gene's germline CDR1 is SGHRS and CDR2 YFSETQ. CDR3 length: 16 residues.